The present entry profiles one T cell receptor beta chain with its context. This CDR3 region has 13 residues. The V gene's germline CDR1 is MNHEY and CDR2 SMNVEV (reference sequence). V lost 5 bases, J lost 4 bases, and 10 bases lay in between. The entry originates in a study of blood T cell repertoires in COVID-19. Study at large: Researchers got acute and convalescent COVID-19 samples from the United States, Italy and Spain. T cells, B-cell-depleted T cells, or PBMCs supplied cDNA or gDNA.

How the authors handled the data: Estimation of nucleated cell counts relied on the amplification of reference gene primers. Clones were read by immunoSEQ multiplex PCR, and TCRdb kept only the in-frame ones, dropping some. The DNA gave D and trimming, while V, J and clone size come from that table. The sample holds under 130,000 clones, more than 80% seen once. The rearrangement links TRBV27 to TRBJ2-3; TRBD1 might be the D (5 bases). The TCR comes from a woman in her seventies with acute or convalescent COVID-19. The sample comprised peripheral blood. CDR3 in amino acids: CASSRGFPDTQYF. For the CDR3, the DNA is TGTGCCAGCAGTAGGGGTTTCCCAGATACGCAGTATTTT.